The 21 T cell receptor beta chains presented below share a single source sample, sequenced in a study of cytomegalovirus exposure and HLA in healthy donors. PCR employed 60 Vbeta and 13 Jbeta primers. The method was immunoSEQ multiplex PCR; TCRdb's version includes in-frame clones alone and lacks a portion of them. The sample lists roughly 100,000 clones; about 13% were seen once. The material sequenced was PBMCs. The origin of the receptors is a man in his forties in good health and CMV-seropositive.

This clone has more than one count but fewer than ten. The rearrangement uses TRBV2 and TRBJ1-4, with 7 bases that match TRBD1. The germline gives CDR1 SNHLY, CDR2 FYNNEI. After removal of 3 bases from V and 4 bases from J, the junction contained 5 bases not matched to a gene. This CDR3 is 15 amino acids long. The CDR3, as DNA: TGTGCCAGCAGTGAGGCGGGACAGATTAATGAAAAACTGTTTTTT. It translates to CASSEAGQINEKLFF.

This clone was observed a few times. The V gene is TRBV27, the J gene TRBJ2-1, with no clear D. Germline V CDR1 and CDR2: MNHEY, SMNVEV (reference sequence). CDR3 length equals 13 residues. Trimming stripped 0 bases from V and 9 bases from J, with 9 bases between. The CDR3 loop is CASSLSGLSEQFF. The CDR3 bases are TGTGCCAGCAGTTTATCTGGTCTAAGTGAGCAGTTCTTC.

The chain is built from TRBV29-1 and TRBJ2-5; 12 bases agree with TRBD2. The CDR3 covers 14 residues. The germline V gene has CDR1 SQVTM and CDR2 ANQGSEA. The V gene end was trimmed by 6 bases and the J gene end by 1 base; junction bases not matched to a gene: 3. CDR3 sequence: CSVSGLAGQETQYF. CDR3 nucleotide sequence: TGCAGCGTCTCGGGACTAGCGGGCCAAGAGACCCAGTACTTC.

The chain employs TRBV6-5 and TRBJ1-1; a weak D match, TRBD1 (6 bases). CDR1 and CDR2 from the germline V gene are MNHEY and SVGAGI. CDR3 length: 14 residues. Deletions cut 0 bases from V and 6 bases from J, with 11 bases between. For the CDR3, the DNA is TGTGCCAGCAGTTACTCAAGGACAGTCGCTGAAGCTTTCTTT. Amino acids: CASSYSRTVAEAFF.

This clone was found a few times. The rearrangement joins TRBV6-7 to TRBJ2-1; 10 bases align to TRBD2. TRBV6-7 is given ORF status, its function remaining uncertain. Trimming removed 0 bases from V and 7 bases from J; junction bases left unmatched: 6. The CDR3 is made up of 16 amino acids. In DNA, the CDR3 is TGTGCCAGCAGTTACTCGCCTAGCGGGAGCATAAATGAGCAGTTCTTC. It yields the protein CASSYSPSGSINEQFF.

This clone was observed a few times. The CDR3 protein is CASSFLLPVGEQYF. The CDR3 DNA reads as TGTGCCAGCAGTTTCCTGCTCCCGGTCGGGGAGCAGTACTTC. J is TRBJ2-7 and V is TRBV27, with D unresolved. CDR1 MNHEY and CDR2 SMNVEV come from the germline V gene (reference sequence). The V gene lost 3 bases and the J gene lost 7 bases, with 16 bases spanning the gap. CDR3 length equals 14 residues.

This chain links TRBV15 with TRBJ1-2, with D perhaps TRBD1 (6 bases). Germline V gene lookup returns CDR1 LNHNV and CDR2 YYDKDF (reference sequence). The V gene lost 3 bases and the J gene lost 6 bases, with 11 bases spanning the gap. The CDR3 has 13 amino acids. The CDR3 DNA is TGTGCCACCAGCAGTAAACAGGGTAATGGCTACACCTTC. Translated: CATSSKQGNGYTF.

In its sample, this clone was seen a few times. A clone one base away is much larger, so this may be a read error. The genes are TRBV4-3 and TRBJ2-2, with TRBD2 as a possible D gene (6 bases). CDR3 length: 14 residues. Germline values: CDR1 LGHNA, CDR2 YSLEER. V was shortened by 8 bases and J by 4 bases, with 14 bases between the two germline ends. CDR3: CASRPGDSTGELFF. In DNA form, the CDR3 reads TGCGCCAGCCGCCCGGGGGATTCCACCGGGGAGCTGTTTTTT.

This clone was recorded a few times. The V gene is TRBV7-9, the J gene TRBJ2-5; 9 nucleotides agree with TRBD1. The CDR3 is 15 residues long. Unmatched junction bases numbered 11, after V lost 6 bases and J lost 6 bases. CDR1 and CDR2 from the germline V gene are SEHNR and FQNEAQ (reference sequence). Here the CDR3 reads CASSHRGDRAQTQYF. DNA for the CDR3: TGTGCCAGCAGTCACAGGGGGGACAGGGCCCAGACCCAGTACTTC.

J is TRBJ2-7 and V is TRBV2, with 7 bases matching TRBD2. The CDR3 contains 17 residues. J gave up 4 bases and V 4 bases, and 16 bases lay outside the gene matches. Germline V CDR1 and CDR2: SNHLY, FYNNEI. The CDR3 is CASSASPGWRERYEQYF. CDR3 coding DNA: TGTGCCAGCAGTGCCAGTCCGGGTTGGCGGGAGCGGTACGAGCAGTACTTC.

This chain links TRBV29-1 with TRBJ2-5, with D possibly matching TRBD1 (5 bases). Trimming took off 4 bases at V and 2 bases at J, with 11 bases between the two ends. Germline CDR1 reads SQVTM; CDR2 reads ANQGSEA. This CDR3 is 13 amino acids long. The CDR3 DNA sequence: TGCAGCGTTGTCCCACAGGAGCAAGAGACCCAGTACTTC. It encodes CSVVPQEQETQYF.

This chain links TRBV19 with TRBJ2-1, with a possible D match to TRBD1 (5 bases). The V and J ends lost 7 bases and 7 bases respectively, with 8 bases between them. Germline lookup yields CDR1 LNHDA and CDR2 SQIVND (reference sequence). This CDR3 has 11 residues. The CDR3 is CASMGPNEQFF. The DNA of the CDR3 is TGTGCCAGTATGGGGCCAAATGAGCAGTTCTTC.

The V call is TRBV6-6, the J call TRBJ2-1, with 7 nucleotides matching TRBD2. This CDR3 contains 15 residues. Germline CDR1 and CDR2: MNHNY and SVGAGI (reference sequence). J gave up 1 base and V 8 bases, and 8 bases lay outside the gene matches. CDR3 loop: CASSPSGVSYNEQFF. CDR3 nucleotides: TGTGCCAGCTCGCCAAGCGGGGTTTCCTACAATGAGCAGTTCTTC.

The table lists this clone with many counts. The V and J genes are TRBV5-6 and TRBJ1-6; 8 bases align to TRBD1. Germline V gene sequence: CDR1 SGHDT, CDR2 YYEEEE. Trimming cost V 6 bases and J 9 bases; bases outside gene matches: 11. The CDR3 sequence is 15 residues long. CDR3: CASTLSDRESSPLHF. Written as DNA, the CDR3 is TGTGCCAGCACCTTATCGGACAGGGAGAGTTCACCCCTCCACTTT.

In its sample, this clone was seen a few times. V is TRBV6-5 and J is TRBJ2-1; 8 bases fit TRBD2. Losses at the gene ends were 5 bases for V and 2 bases for J; bases not matched to a gene: 5. Germline-derived CDR1 and CDR2 are MNHEY and SVGAGI. This CDR3 region has 15 residues. CDR3 loop: CASSRGLDPYNEQFF. Here the CDR3 DNA reads TGTGCCAGCAGTCGGGGACTAGACCCCTACAATGAGCAGTTCTTC.

This clone was recorded a few times. One junction end disagrees with the germline gene, perhaps due to a read error. The chain couples TRBV9 to TRBJ1-2; D possibly corresponds to TRBD1 (5 bases). Germline V gives CDR1 SGDLS, CDR2 YYNGEE. This CDR3 region has 15 residues. CDR3 in amino acids: CASSVDGGHSYGNTF. CDR3 bases: TGTGCCAGCAGCGTAGATGGCGGACACAGCTATGGCAACACCTTC.

This clone was counted between two and nine times. The CDR3 coding sequence is TGTGCCAGCAGTGAGGCAGGGGGAACCTTTTACTACGAGCAGTACTTC. Translation: CASSEAGGTFYYEQYF. This rearrangement joins TRBV6-1 to TRBJ2-7, with 7 positions matching TRBD1. Germline V gene data show CDR1 as MNHNS and CDR2 as SASEGT. The junction had 11 bases not matched to a gene; V was cut back by 3 bases and J by 3 bases. This CDR3 has 16 residues.

The chain is built from TRBV30 and TRBJ1-1; D unclear. From germline, CDR1 is GTSNPN and CDR2 SVGIG (reference sequence). The CDR3 loop spans 13 amino acids. V gave up 3 bases and J gave up 2 bases, with 10 bases separating them. The CDR3 sequence: CAWSVRLNTEAFF. CDR3 coding DNA: TGTGCCTGGAGCGTAAGACTAAACACTGAAGCTTTCTTT. Filled out from reference TRBV30 and TRBJ1-1, the complete variable domain reads SQTIHQWPATLVQPVGSPLSLECTVEGTSNPNLYWYRQAAGRGLQLLFYSVGIGQISSEVPQNLSASRPQDRQFILSSKKLLLSDSGFYLCAWSVRLNTEAFFGQGTRLTVV.

This clone occurred a few times. The genes are TRBV6-1 and TRBJ2-7; the D gene is possibly TRBD2 (6 bases). This CDR3 region has 15 residues. Per germline, CDR1 MNHNS and CDR2 SASEGT. Trimming shortened V by 1 base and J by 5 bases, and 15 bases separated the two germline ends. The CDR3 nucleotides read TGTGCCAGCAGTGAAGTTGCGGGGTCGGCGGACGAGCAGTACTTC. This sequence encodes CASSEVAGSADEQYF.

This clone was observed a handful of times. V and J are TRBV5-1 and TRBJ2-7; possibly TRBD1 for D (7 bases). The CDR3 extends over 17 amino acids. V was trimmed by 3 bases and J by 4 bases, leaving 23 bases between them. CDR1 is SGHRS and CDR2 is YFSETQ in the germline V gene. CDR3 in DNA: TGCGCCAGCAGCTACCCTGGAGGGACAGCCAACCCTTACGAGCAGTACTTC. Residues: CASSYPGGTANPYEQYF. Supplemented by reference TRBV5-1 and TRBJ2-7, the full variable domain reads KAGVTQTPRYLIKTRGQQVTLSCSPISGHRSVSWYQQTPGQGLQFLFEYFSETQRNKGNFPGRFSGRQFSNSRSEMNVSTLELGDSALYLCASSYPGGTANPYEQYFGPGTRLTVT.

The gene calls are TRBV5-6 and TRBJ1-2; 8 nucleotides align to TRBD1. This CDR3 contains 15 residues. Germline V lookup: CDR1 SGHDT, CDR2 YYEEEE. Trimming removed 0 bases from V and 4 bases from J; junction bases left unmatched: 5. The CDR3 sequence: CASSLDRGGFYGYTF. CDR3 coding DNA: TGTGCCAGCAGCTTGGACAGGGGGGGGTTCTATGGCTACACCTTC. Drawing the rest from reference TRBV5-6 and TRBJ1-2, the complete variable domain is DAGVTQSPTHLIKTRGQQVTLRCSPKSGHDTVSWYQQALGQGPQFIFQYYEEEERQRGNFPDRFSGHQFPNYSSELNVNALLLGDSALYLCASSLDRGGFYGYTFGSGTRLTVV.